This entry is about one T cell receptor beta chain. The data derive from a study of technical replicates of blood from a few donors. Sequencing was performed with immunoSEQ multiplex PCR; in TCRdb, only in-frame clones are kept and a portion is missing. Of some 71,000 clones in the sample, about 97% were seen once. The CDR3 is made up of 15 amino acids. Germline CDR1 reads SGDLS; CDR2 reads YYNGEE. Trimming shortened V by 0 bases and J by 4 bases, and 14 bases separated the two germline ends. Sequenced material: T cells isolated from PBMCs. The rearrangement links TRBV9 to TRBJ2-7; a possible D gene is TRBD1 (6 bases). The clonotype was recovered from a human donor in good health. For the CDR3, the DNA is TGTGCCAGCAGCGTAGGAAAGGGGGTCGGGTACGAGCAGTACTTC. Its translation is CASSVGKGVGYEQYF. The full variable domain, its missing parts supplied by reference TRBV9 and TRBJ2-7, is DSGVTQTPKHLITATGQRVTLRCSPRSGDLSVYWYQQSLDQGLQFLIQYYNGEERAKGNILERFSAQQFPDLHSELNLSSLELGDSALYFCASSVGKGVGYEQYFGPGTRLTVT.